The 15 T cell receptor beta chains given below trace back to one sample, sequenced in a study of blood T cells in healthy people across ages. A second PCR, run for about 7 to 11 cycles, used a sample-barcoded 5' primer plus a J-beta primer mix. TCRdb re-called the 5' RACE reads through MiXCR, storing one row per CDR3 protein. The profile shows roughly 800,000 distinct CDR3 sequences, over 45% of them singletons. Sequenced sample: blood. The receptors were sampled from a man younger than 45 in good health.

Only a few counts were recorded for this clonotype. The chain is built from TRBV29-1 and TRBJ2-1; tentatively, D is TRBD1 or TRBD2 (5 bases each). The CDR3 loop spans 14 amino acids. Germline CDR1 and CDR2: SQVTM and ANQGSEA. The V end lost 2 bases, the J end lost 3 bases, and 11 bases lay between the germline ends. In DNA, the CDR3 is TGCAGCGTTGAAACTGGGACGGGCTACAATGAGCAGTTCTTC. Its translation: CSVETGTGYNEQFF.

The rearrangement links TRBV7-2 to TRBJ1-5; TRBD1 agrees at 9 bases. Germline CDR1 SGHTA, CDR2 FQGNSA. This CDR3 is built from 15 residues. V lost 5 bases to trimming and J lost 6 bases; unmatched junction nucleotides: 8. This CDR3 reads CASSPRTGEAQPQHF. The CDR3 DNA follows: TGTGCCAGCAGCCCCCGGACAGGGGAGGCTCAGCCCCAGCATTTT.

This clonotype showed up just a few times. The rearrangement joins TRBV4-1 to TRBJ2-5, with D perhaps matching TRBD1 or TRBD2 (5 bases each). V shed 0 bases and J shed 11 bases, with 22 bases lying between them. This CDR3 is 16 amino acids long. Germline-derived CDR1 and CDR2 are MGHRA and YSYEKL. The DNA of the CDR3 is TGCGCCAGCAGCCAAGATTCAGGGAGTACTCTTGGGAAGCAGTACTTC. It encodes CASSQDSGSTLGKQYF.

V is TRBV20-1 and J is TRBJ2-6, with a tentative D call TRBD2 (6 bases). The CDR3 consists of 13 residues. Looked up from germline, CDR1 is DFQATT and CDR2 is SNEGSKA (reference sequence). The V and J ends lost 3 bases and 4 bases respectively, with 7 bases between them. The CDR3 is CSARGGGANVLTF. The CDR3 nucleotides read TGCAGTGCTAGGGGGGGAGGGGCCAACGTCCTGACTTTC.

The chain joins TRBV29-1 to TRBJ1-5; D might be TRBD1 (5 bases). Germline V gene sequence: CDR1 SQVTM, CDR2 ANQGSEA. Trimming took 1 base from V and 7 from J, leaving 11 bases between them. The CDR3 covers 13 residues. The CDR3 reads CSVEVQVGQPQHF. The DNA of the CDR3 is TGCAGCGTTGAAGTACAGGTGGGCCAGCCCCAGCATTTT.

In regard to this clonotype: One end of the junction is discordant with germline, which a read error may explain. This chain links TRBV27 with TRBJ2-1; TRBD2 matches at 7 bases. The CDR3 runs 14 residues. CDR1 and CDR2 from the germline V gene are MNHEY and SMNVEV (reference sequence). The CDR3 is CASTSGEFRNGQFF. Here the CDR3 DNA reads TGTGCCAGCACGAGCGGGGAGTTCCGAAATGGGCAGTTCTTC.

CDR3 protein: CSAFRTANTEAFF. In DNA, the CDR3 is TGCAGTGCTTTCCGGACCGCGAACACTGAAGCTTTCTTT. V gene TRBV20-1 combines with J gene TRBJ1-1; no firm D call. The V gene's germline CDR1 is DFQATT and CDR2 SNEGSKA (reference sequence). The CDR3 contains 13 residues. V lost 5 bases to trimming and J lost 1 base, with 11 bases between them.

The chain uses TRBV12-3 or TRBV12-4 and TRBJ2-3; a possible D gene is TRBD1 (6 bases). V was pared by 4 bases and J by 5 bases, with 10 bases between. This CDR3 region has 13 residues. The CDR3: CASSCEGVDTQYF. The CDR3, as DNA: TGTGCCAGCAGTTGTGAGGGGGTAGATACGCAGTATTTT.

The V call is TRBV20-1, the J call TRBJ2-1, with unresolved D. V was cut by 6 bases and J by 8 bases, with 14 bases left in between. The CDR3 sequence is 12 residues long. Germline loops: CDR1 DFQATT, CDR2 SNEGSKA (reference sequence). For the CDR3, the DNA is TGCAGTGCCAACGTACTTCGGGATGAGCAGTTCTTC. Translated, it gives CSANVLRDEQFF.

This chain connects TRBV4-2 to TRBJ1-2, with TRBD1 as a possible D gene (5 bases). The V gene lost 1 base and the J gene lost 0 bases, with 15 bases spanning the gap. The CDR3 contains 17 residues. CDR1 LGHNA and CDR2 YNFKEQ come from the germline V gene. CDR3 amino acids: CASSQGGGPRANYGYTF. The CDR3 DNA reads TGTGCCAGCAGCCAAGGGGGGGGACCTAGAGCTAACTATGGCTACACCTTC.

This clonotype was counted only a few times. The CDR3 DNA is TGCAGCGTTGATACAGGAACTAACTATGGCTACACCTTC. As protein: CSVDTGTNYGYTF. The rearrangement joins TRBV29-1 to TRBJ1-2, with D perhaps matching TRBD1 (5 bases). CDR1 is SQVTM, CDR2 ANQGSEA, per germline. Between the trimmed V and J ends, which lost 3 bases and 0 bases, there was a span of 8 bases. The CDR3 contains 13 residues.

This clonotype was counted a few times. The V and J genes are TRBV15 and TRBJ2-5; unclear D gene. V gave up 0 bases and J gave up 5 bases, with 7 bases separating them. This CDR3 spans 13 amino acids. Germline V CDR1 and CDR2: LNHNV, YYDKDF (reference sequence). The CDR3 DNA follows: TGTGCCACCAGCAGAGATCTTCCTGAGACCCAGTACTTC. Translation gives CATSRDLPETQYF.

The chain has TRBV9 and TRBJ2-5; 7 bases fit TRBD2. Germline V gene sequence: CDR1 SGDLS, CDR2 YYNGEE. The CDR3 totals 15 residues. J lost 5 bases, V lost 0 bases, and 7 bases had no gene match. CDR3 nucleotide sequence: TGTGCCAGCAGCGTAGTGGGGGGGATGGCGGAGACCCAGTACTTC. It specifies CASSVVGGMAETQYF.

This clonotype was recorded only once. The V gene is TRBV7-2, the J gene TRBJ2-7; 10 nucleotides align to TRBD2. The CDR3 covers 14 residues. The V and J ends lost 7 bases and 6 bases, in that order; junction bases with no gene match: 9. Germline V gene sequence: CDR1 SGHTA, CDR2 FQGNSA. In DNA, the CDR3 is TGTGCCAGCACCTTGGGACTAGCGACCTGCGAGCAGTACTTC. This encodes CASTLGLATCEQYF.

The V call is TRBV6-1, the J call TRBJ2-7, with 10 nucleotides matching TRBD2. From germline, CDR1 is MNHNS and CDR2 SASEGT. The CDR3 totals 14 residues. V trimming: 7 bases; J trimming: 7 bases; junction bases outside the gene matches: 10. This CDR3 reads CASTSGSVFNEQYF. DNA of the CDR3: TGTGCCAGCACTAGCGGGAGCGTTTTCAATGAGCAGTACTTC.